Presented here are 13 T cell receptor beta chains from one specimen sequenced in a study of blood T cell repertoires in COVID-19. The method was immunoSEQ multiplex PCR; TCRdb's version includes in-frame clones alone and lacks a portion of them. This sample carries 100,000 to 150,000 clones, 84% of them seen once, and the ten largest clones take roughly an eighth. Sequenced sample: peripheral blood. These receptor sequences come from a woman in her sixties or seventies with acute or convalescent COVID-19.

V and J are TRBV18 and TRBJ1-4, with 9 positions matching TRBD1. Germline V lookup: CDR1 KGHSH, CDR2 LQKENI. The CDR3 spans 16 residues. The trim removed 6 bases at V and 8 bases at J, leaving 13 bases unmatched. The CDR3 reads CASSLPPGQGPEKLFF. The DNA of the CDR3 is TGTGCCAGCTCCCTTCCTCCGGGACAGGGCCCAGAAAAACTGTTTTTT.

This clone was seen a handful of times. The J gene is TRBJ2-1, the V gene TRBV15; 11 bases agree with TRBD2. The CDR3 sequence is 17 residues long. CDR1 LNHNV and CDR2 YYDKDF come from the germline V gene (reference sequence). V was clipped by 3 bases and J by 0 bases; unmatched bases: 4. DNA of the CDR3: TGTGCCACCAGCAGCTTAGCGGGGGGGTTCTCCTACAATGAGCAGTTCTTC. Its translation: CATSSLAGGFSYNEQFF.

The CDR3 coding sequence is TGTGCCAGCAGCGTAGATCCTAGCGGGGGAAATGAGCAGTTCTTC. Protein product: CASSVDPSGGNEQFF. V is TRBV9 and J is TRBJ2-1; the match to TRBD2 covers 10 bases. The V segment lost 0 bases and the J segment 7 bases; nucleotides outside the gene matches: 4. CDR1 is SGDLS and CDR2 is YYNGEE in the germline V gene. The CDR3 contains 15 residues.

The J gene is TRBJ1-1, the V gene TRBV29-1; D gene uncertain. Germline loops: CDR1 SQVTM, CDR2 ANQGSEA. Trimming pared 6 bases from V and 7 bases from J, leaving 18 bases between. The CDR3 runs 13 residues. The CDR3 protein is CSVPFSVSGEAFF. In nucleotides, the CDR3 is TGCAGCGTCCCCTTCTCAGTTTCTGGTGAAGCTTTCTTT.

This clone was recorded once. This sequence joins TRBV5-8 and TRBJ1-2; D remains ambiguous. Germline V gives CDR1 SGHTS, CDR2 YDEGEE. Trimming removed 4 bases from V and 0 bases from J, with 13 bases in between. CDR3 length: 15 amino acids. This CDR3 reads CASSRSGSSNYGYTF. In nucleotides, the CDR3 is TGTGCCAGCAGCCGCTCGGGGTCTTCTAACTATGGCTACACCTTC.

The J gene is TRBJ1-2, the V gene TRBV7-9; D perhaps matches TRBD1 (6 bases). V was pared by 5 bases and J by 8 bases, with 12 bases between. There are 12 residues in the CDR3. In germline, CDR1 is SEHNR, CDR2 FQNEAQ (reference sequence). Written as DNA, the CDR3 is TGTGCCAGCAGCCCTGGGACAACAGGCTACACCTTC. Translating gives CASSPGTTGYTF.

Only a few counts were recorded for this clone. In DNA form, the CDR3 reads TGTGCCAGCAGCTTGGTCGGTGGCTACACCTTC. The encoded protein is CASSLVGGYTF. The J gene is TRBJ1-2, the V gene TRBV5-6; D gene ambiguous. The V gene's germline CDR1 is SGHDT and CDR2 YYEEEE. This CDR3 has 11 residues. Trimming pared 0 bases from V and 7 bases from J, leaving 4 bases between.

The chain combines TRBV7-9 with TRBJ1-1; D is ambiguous. The V gene's germline CDR1 is SEHNR and CDR2 FQNEAQ (reference sequence). This CDR3 region has 11 residues. V dropped 6 bases and J dropped 2 bases, with 4 bases sitting between them. CDR3 sequence (DNA): TGTGCCAGCAGACAAAACACTGAAGCTTTCTTT. It encodes CASRQNTEAFF.

The rearrangement links TRBV5-6 to TRBJ1-4; D remains unclear. The CDR3 runs to 13 residues. Looked up from germline, CDR1 is SGHDT and CDR2 is YYEEEE. The V end was cut by 1 base, the J end by 7 bases, with 8 bases between. The CDR3: CASSLHRVEKLFF. The CDR3 bases are TGTGCCAGCAGCTTGCATAGAGTTGAAAAACTGTTTTTT.

The rearrangement joins TRBV7-3 to TRBJ1-5; 8 nucleotides agree with TRBD1. The junction had 12 bases not matched to a gene; V was cut back by 5 bases and J by 6 bases. The CDR3 has 16 amino acids. Germline CDR1 SGHTA, CDR2 FQGTGA. In DNA, the CDR3 is TGTGCCAGCAGCGCGACGGACAGGGAAGTCGGTCAGCCCCAGCATTTT. It is translated as CASSATDREVGQPQHF.

The CDR3 is CAWSGAGYTF. The CDR3 DNA reads TGTGCCTGGAGTGGAGCTGGCTACACCTTC. The chain has TRBV30 and TRBJ1-2, with D uncertain. The germline V gene encodes CDR1 GTSNPN and CDR2 SVGIG (reference sequence). The length of the CDR3 is 10 residues. V was clipped by 1 base and J by 7 bases, with 4 bases between them.

The V and J genes are TRBV7-8 and TRBJ1-5, with D possibly being TRBD1 (6 bases). The CDR3 is made up of 13 amino acids. Trimming removed 6 bases at V and 4 bases at J, with 10 bases between. Germline CDR1 and CDR2: SGHVS and FQNEAQ. DNA for the CDR3: TGTGCCAGCAGTGCAGGGGTGAATCAGCCCCAGCATTTT. Its protein is CASSAGVNQPQHF.

The V call is TRBV2, the J call TRBJ1-1; D is possibly TRBD1 (5 bases). V dropped 1 base and J dropped 2 bases, with 11 bases sitting between them. The CDR3 length is 15 residues. Per germline, CDR1 SNHLY and CDR2 FYNNEI. The CDR3 region has the DNA TGTGCCAGCAGTGAAGGCCCCGGGGGAAACACTGAAGCTTTCTTT. Its protein is CASSEGPGGNTEAFF. The variable domain in full, completed from reference TRBV2 and TRBJ1-1, reads EPEVTQTPSHQVTQMGQEVILRCVPISNHLYFYWYRQILGQKVEFLVSFYNNEISEKSEIFDDQFSVERPDGSNFTLKIRSTKLEDSAMYFCASSEGPGGNTEAFFGQGTRLTVV.